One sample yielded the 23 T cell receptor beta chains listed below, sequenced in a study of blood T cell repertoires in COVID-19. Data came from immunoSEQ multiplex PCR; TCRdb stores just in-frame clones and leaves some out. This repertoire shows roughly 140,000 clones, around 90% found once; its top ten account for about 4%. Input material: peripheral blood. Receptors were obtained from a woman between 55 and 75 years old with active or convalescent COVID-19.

DNA of the CDR3: TGCGCCAGCAGCCAAGATTACAGCCTCAATCAGCCCCAGCATTTT. Encoded protein: CASSQDYSLNQPQHF. The V call is TRBV4-3, the J call TRBJ1-5; D ambiguous. CDR1 LGHNA and CDR2 YSLEER come from the germline V gene. The CDR3 contains 15 residues. Trimming took off 0 bases at V and 3 bases at J, with 9 bases between the two ends.

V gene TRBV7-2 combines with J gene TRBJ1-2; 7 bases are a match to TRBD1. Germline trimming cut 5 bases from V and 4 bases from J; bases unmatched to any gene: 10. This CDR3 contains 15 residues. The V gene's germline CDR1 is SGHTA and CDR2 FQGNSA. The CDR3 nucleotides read TGTGCCAGCAGCCCACGGACAGGCGACTTCTATGGCTACACCTTC. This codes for CASSPRTGDFYGYTF.

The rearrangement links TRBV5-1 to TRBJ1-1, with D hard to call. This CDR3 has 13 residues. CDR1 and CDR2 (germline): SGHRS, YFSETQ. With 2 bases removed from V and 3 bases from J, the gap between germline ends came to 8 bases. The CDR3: CASSFSGYTEAFF. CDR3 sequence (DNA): TGCGCCAGCAGCTTTTCGGGTTACACTGAAGCTTTCTTT.

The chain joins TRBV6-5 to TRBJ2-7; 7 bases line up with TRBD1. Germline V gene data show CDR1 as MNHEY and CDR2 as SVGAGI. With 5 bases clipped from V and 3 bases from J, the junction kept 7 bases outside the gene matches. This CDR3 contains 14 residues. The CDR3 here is CASSRQGDSYEQYF. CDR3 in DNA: TGTGCCAGCAGTCGACAGGGAGATAGCTACGAGCAGTACTTC.

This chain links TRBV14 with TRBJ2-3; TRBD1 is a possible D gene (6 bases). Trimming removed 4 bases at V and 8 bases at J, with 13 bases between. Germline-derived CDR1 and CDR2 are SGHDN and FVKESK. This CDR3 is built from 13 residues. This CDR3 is CASSPTGSSTQYF. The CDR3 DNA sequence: TGTGCCAGCAGCCCCACAGGGAGCAGTACGCAGTATTTT.

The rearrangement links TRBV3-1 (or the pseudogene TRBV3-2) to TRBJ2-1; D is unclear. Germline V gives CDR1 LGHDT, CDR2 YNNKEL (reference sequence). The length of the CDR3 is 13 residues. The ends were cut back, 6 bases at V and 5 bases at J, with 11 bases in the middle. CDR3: CASRTNRDNEQFF. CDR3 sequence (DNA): TGTGCCAGCAGAACAAACCGGGACAATGAGCAGTTCTTC.

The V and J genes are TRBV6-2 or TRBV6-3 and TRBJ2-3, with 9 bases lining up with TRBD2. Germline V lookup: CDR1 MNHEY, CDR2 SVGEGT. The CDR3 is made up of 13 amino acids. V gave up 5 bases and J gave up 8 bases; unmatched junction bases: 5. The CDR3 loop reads CASSHGGLATQYF. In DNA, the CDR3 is TGTGCCAGCAGTCACGGGGGACTAGCTACGCAGTATTTT.

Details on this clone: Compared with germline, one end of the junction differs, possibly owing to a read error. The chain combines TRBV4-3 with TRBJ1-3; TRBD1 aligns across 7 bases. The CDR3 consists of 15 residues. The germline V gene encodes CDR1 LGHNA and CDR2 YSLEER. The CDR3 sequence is CASSEDRAGGNTIYF. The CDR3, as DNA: TGCGCCAGCAGCGAAGACAGGGCGGGAGGAAACACCATATATTTT.

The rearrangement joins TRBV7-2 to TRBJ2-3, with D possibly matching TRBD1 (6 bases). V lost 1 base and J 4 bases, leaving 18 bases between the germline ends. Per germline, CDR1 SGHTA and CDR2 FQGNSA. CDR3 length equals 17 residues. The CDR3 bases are TGTGCCAGCAGCTTAGTGTTAGAGGGGGATGGACCAGATACGCAGTATTTT. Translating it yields CASSLVLEGDGPDTQYF.

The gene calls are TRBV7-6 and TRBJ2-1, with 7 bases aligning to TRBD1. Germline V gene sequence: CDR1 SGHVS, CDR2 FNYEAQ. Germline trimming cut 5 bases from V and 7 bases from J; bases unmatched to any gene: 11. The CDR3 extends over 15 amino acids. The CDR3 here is CASSITGTVDNEQFF. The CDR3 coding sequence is TGTGCCAGCAGCATCACCGGGACAGTAGATAATGAGCAGTTCTTC.

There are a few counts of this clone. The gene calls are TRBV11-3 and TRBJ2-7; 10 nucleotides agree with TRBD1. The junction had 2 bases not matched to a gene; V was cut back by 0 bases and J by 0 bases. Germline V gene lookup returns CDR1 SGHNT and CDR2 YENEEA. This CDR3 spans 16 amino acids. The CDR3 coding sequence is TGTGCCAGCAGCTTAGATCGGACAGGGGGCTCCTACGAGCAGTACTTC. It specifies CASSLDRTGGSYEQYF.

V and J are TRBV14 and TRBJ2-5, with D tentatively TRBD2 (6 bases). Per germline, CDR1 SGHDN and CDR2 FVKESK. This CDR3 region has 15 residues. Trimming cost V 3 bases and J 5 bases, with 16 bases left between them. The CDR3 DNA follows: TGTGCCAGCAGCCATCTTCGGGAGTCCCGGGAGACCCAGTACTTC. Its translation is CASSHLRESRETQYF.

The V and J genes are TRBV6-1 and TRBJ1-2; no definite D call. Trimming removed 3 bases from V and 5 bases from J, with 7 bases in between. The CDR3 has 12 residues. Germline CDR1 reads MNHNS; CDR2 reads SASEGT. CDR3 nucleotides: TGTGCCAGCAGTGACCGTTCGTATGGCTACACCTTC. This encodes CASSDRSYGYTF.

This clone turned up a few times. CDR3 loop: CASRSSGDGNYGYTF. The CDR3, as DNA: TGTGCCAGCAGGTCATCAGGGGATGGTAACTATGGCTACACCTTC. This rearrangement joins TRBV7-9 to TRBJ1-2, with D possibly matching TRBD1 (6 bases). Trimming took off 6 bases at V and 1 base at J, with 15 bases between the two ends. Germline V gene lookup returns CDR1 SEHNR and CDR2 FQNEAQ (reference sequence). This CDR3 has 15 amino acids.

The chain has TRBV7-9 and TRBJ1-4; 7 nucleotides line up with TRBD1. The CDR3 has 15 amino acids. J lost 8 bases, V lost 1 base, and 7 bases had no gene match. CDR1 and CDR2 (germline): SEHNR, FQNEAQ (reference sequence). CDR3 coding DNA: TGTGCCAGCAGCTTAGGGAGGGGGCTGGAGGAAAAACTGTTTTTT. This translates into CASSLGRGLEEKLFF.

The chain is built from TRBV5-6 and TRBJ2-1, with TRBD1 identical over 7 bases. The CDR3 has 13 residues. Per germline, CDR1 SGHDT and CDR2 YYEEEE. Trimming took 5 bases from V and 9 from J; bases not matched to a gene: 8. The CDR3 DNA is TGTGCCAGCAGATCGGACAGGCGAGGTGAGCAGTTCTTC. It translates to CASRSDRRGEQFF. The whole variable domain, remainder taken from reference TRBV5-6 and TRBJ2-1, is DAGVTQSPTHLIKTRGQQVTLRCSPKSGHDTVSWYQQALGQGPQFIFQYYEEEERQRGNFPDRFSGHQFPNYSSELNVNALLLGDSALYLCASRSDRRGEQFFGPGTRLTVL.

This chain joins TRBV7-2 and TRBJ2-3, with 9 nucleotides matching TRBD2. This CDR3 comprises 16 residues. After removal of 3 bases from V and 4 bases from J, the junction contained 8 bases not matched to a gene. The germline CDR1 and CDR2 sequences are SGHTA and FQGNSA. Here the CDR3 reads CASSFHSGGRADTQYF. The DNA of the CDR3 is TGTGCCAGCAGCTTCCATAGCGGGGGTCGGGCAGATACGCAGTATTTT.

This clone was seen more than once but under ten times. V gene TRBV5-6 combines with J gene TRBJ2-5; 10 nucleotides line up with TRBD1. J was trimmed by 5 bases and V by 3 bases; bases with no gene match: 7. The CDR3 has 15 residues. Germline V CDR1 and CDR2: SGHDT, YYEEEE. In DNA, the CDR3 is TGTGCCAGCAGCTCCGGGACAGGGGTTCGGGAGACCCAGTACTTC. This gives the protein CASSSGTGVRETQYF.

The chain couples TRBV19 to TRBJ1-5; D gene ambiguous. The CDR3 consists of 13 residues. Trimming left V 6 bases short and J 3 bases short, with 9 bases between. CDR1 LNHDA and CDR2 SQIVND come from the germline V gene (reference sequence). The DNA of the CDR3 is TGTGCCAGTAGGAGGGAGGTCAATCAGCCCCAGCATTTT. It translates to CASRREVNQPQHF.

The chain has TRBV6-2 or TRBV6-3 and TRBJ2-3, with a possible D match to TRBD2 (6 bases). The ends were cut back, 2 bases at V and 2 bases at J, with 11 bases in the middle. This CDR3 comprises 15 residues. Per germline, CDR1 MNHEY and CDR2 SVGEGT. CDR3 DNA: TGTGCCAGCAGTTACGGGGGGACGGACACAGATACGCAGTATTTT. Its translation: CASSYGGTDTDTQYF.

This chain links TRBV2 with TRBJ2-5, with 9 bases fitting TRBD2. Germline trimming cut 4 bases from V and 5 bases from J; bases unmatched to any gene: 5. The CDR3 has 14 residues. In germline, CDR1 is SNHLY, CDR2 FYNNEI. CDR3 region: CASSAAGGIETQYF. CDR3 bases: TGTGCCAGCAGTGCGGCGGGGGGGATTGAGACCCAGTACTTC.

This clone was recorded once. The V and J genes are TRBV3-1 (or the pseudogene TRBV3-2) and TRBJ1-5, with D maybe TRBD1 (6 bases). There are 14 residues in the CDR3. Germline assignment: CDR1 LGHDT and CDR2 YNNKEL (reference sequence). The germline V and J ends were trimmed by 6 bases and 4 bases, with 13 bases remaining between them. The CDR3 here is CASRNRQENQPQHF. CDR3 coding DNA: TGTGCCAGCAGAAACCGACAGGAGAATCAGCCCCAGCATTTT.

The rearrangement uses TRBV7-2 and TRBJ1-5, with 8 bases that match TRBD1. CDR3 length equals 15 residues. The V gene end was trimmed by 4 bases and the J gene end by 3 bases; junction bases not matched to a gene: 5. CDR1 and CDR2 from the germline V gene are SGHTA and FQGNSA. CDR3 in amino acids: CASSSDRGNNQPQHF. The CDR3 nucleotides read TGTGCCAGCAGCTCCGACAGGGGAAACAATCAGCCCCAGCATTTT.